Below, one T cell receptor (beta chain) is given with its context. Measured with immunoSEQ multiplex PCR; TCRdb has only the in-frame clones, and not every one. The table has under 70,000 clones, approximately 90% seen once; the top ten hold more than 0.9%. This sample is part of a study of OX40 agonist ivuxolimab in advanced cancers. After removal of 5 bases from V and 4 bases from J, the junction contained 5 bases not matched to a gene. The CDR3 consists of 14 residues. Germline CDR1 reads MNHNY; CDR2 reads SVGAGI (reference sequence). The chain carries TRBV6-6 and TRBJ2-7; 10 positions match TRBD1. The input for sequencing was CD4+ or CD8+ T cells sorted from blood, taken in a trial of the OX40 agonist ivuxolimab. The clonotype originates from an adult with an advanced solid tumor such as melanoma, head and neck, liver or kidney cancer. Here the CDR3 DNA reads TGTGCCAGCAGTAAGGGGACAGGGGTATACGAGCAGTACTTC. Translation gives CASSKGTGVYEQYF.